This TCR beta chain was recovered during a study of blood T cell repertoires in COVID-19. V dropped 0 bases and J dropped 5; count of bases not matched to a gene: 4. Looked up from germline, CDR1 is SGDLS and CDR2 is YYNGEE. The CDR3 is 16 amino acids. TCRdb's copy holds only in-frame clones and misses some; the assay was immunoSEQ multiplex PCR. Among 200,000 to 250,000 clones listed, roughly 85% were seen once. Followed over time, Seattle patients had been enrolled while infection was active. The material sequenced was peripheral blood. The gene calls are TRBV9 and TRBJ2-5, with TRBD2 matching 13 bases. This TCR was recovered from a woman aged 70 to 79 with COVID-19, enrolled during active disease. The CDR3 loop reads CASSVVKLAGGETQYF. The CDR3 region has the DNA TGTGCCAGCAGCGTAGTAAAACTAGCGGGGGGGGAGACCCAGTACTTC.